This T cell receptor beta chain was profiled in a study of T cell changes during pregnancy in multiple sclerosis. Germline values: CDR1 MNHEY, CDR2 SMNVEV (reference sequence). CDR3 length: 15 residues. The V end was cut by 5 bases, the J end by 2 bases, with 14 bases between. Produced via immunoSEQ multiplex PCR; TCRdb's table is partial and in-frame only. The table includes about 79,000 clones, around nine tenths detected once. The rearrangement uses TRBV27 and TRBJ2-3; D is undetermined. The clonotype comes from a female donor with multiple sclerosis, enrolled in a pregnancy study. This sample comprised CD4+ T cells from peripheral blood mononuclear cells, obtained in the second trimester of pregnancy. This CDR3 reads CASSPRWLDTDTQYF. CDR3 nucleotide sequence: TGTGCCAGCAGTCCCCGGTGGTTAGACACAGATACGCAGTATTTT.